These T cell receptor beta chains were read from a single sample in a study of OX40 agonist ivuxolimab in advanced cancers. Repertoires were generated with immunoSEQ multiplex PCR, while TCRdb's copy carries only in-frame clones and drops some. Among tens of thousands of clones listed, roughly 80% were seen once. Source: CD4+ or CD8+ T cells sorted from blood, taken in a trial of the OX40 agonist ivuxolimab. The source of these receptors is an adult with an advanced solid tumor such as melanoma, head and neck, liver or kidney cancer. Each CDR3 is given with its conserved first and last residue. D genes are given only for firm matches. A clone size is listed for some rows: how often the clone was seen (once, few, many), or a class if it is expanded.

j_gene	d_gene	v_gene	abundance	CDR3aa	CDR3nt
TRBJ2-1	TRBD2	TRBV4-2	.	CASSQDTSGRGYNEQFF	TGTGCCAGCAGCCAAGATACTAGCGGGAGGGGCTACAATGAGCAGTTCTTC
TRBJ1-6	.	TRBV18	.	CASSPLVNSPLHF	TGTGCCAGCTCACCACTCGTGAATTCACCCCTCCACTTT
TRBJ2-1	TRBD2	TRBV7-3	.	CASSLIGTSGSSYNEQFF	TGTGCCAGCAGCTTAATAGGGACTAGCGGGTCTTCCTACAATGAGCAGTTCTTC
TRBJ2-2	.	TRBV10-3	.	CAIRSQRDTGELFF	TGTGCCATCAGATCGCAAAGGGACACCGGGGAGCTGTTTTTT
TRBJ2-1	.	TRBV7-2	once	CASSLSPHNEQFF	TGTGCCAGCAGCTTATCCCCGCACAATGAGCAGTTCTTC
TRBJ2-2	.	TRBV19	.	CASSIMGRENTGELFF	TGTGCCAGTAGTATAATGGGCAGAGAGAACACCGGGGAGCTGTTTTTT
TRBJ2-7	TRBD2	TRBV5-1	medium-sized	CASSARPPGLAGGPTYEQYF	TGCGCCAGCAGCGCACGACCTCCGGGACTAGCGGGAGGGCCAACCTACGAGCAGTACTTC
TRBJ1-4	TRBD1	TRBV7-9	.	CASSAQQGPREKLFF	TGTGCCAGCAGCGCCCAACAGGGGCCTAGGGAAAAACTGTTTTTT
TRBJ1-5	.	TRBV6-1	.	CASSDNRVRPQHF	TGTGCCAGCAGTGATAATAGGGTCAGGCCCCAGCATTTT
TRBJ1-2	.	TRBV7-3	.	CASSPTPTHSPGYTF	TGTGCCAGCAGCCCCACTCCCACCCACAGTCCTGGCTACACCTTC
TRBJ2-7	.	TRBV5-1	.	CASSPSPDTDYEQYF	TGCGCCAGCAGCCCCAGCCCCGACACCGACTACGAGCAGTACTTC
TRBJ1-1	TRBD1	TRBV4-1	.	CASSQDRTGATTEAFF	TGCGCCAGCAGCCAAGATAGGACAGGGGCTACCACTGAAGCTTTCTTT
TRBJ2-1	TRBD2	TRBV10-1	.	CASSDIGGRVGNEQFF	TGCGCCAGCAGTGATATCGGCGGGAGGGTAGGCAATGAGCAGTTCTTC
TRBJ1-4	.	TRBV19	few	CASSEGSRGEKLFF	TGTGCCAGTAGTGAAGGATCTCGAGGAGAAAAACTGTTTTTT
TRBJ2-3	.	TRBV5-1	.	CASSLEGRATDTQYF	TGCGCCAGCAGCTTGGAGGGACGGGCCACAGATACGCAGTATTTT
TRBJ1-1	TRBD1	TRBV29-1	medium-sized	CSARHRGNTEAFF	TGCAGTGCCCGACACAGGGGCAACACTGAAGCTTTCTTT
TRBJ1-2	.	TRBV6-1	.	CASRDISNYGYAF	TGTGCCAGCCGTGACATATCAAACTATGGCTACGCCTTC
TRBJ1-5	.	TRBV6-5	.	CASRAGQLNQPQHF	TGTGCCAGCAGGGCAGGACAGTTAAATCAGCCCCAGCATTTT
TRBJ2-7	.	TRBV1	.	CTSTQGTSGRSLSSYEQYF	TGCACCAGCACCCAAGGGACTAGCGGGAGGAGTTTAAGCTCCTACGAGCAGTACTTC
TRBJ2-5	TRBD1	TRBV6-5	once	CASRSNRGLGETQYF	TGTGCCAGCAGGTCAAACAGGGGTTTAGGAGAGACCCAGTACTTC
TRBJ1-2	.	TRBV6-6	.	CASSPKQGIDGYTF	TGTGCCAGCAGTCCTAAACAGGGAATAGATGGCTACACCTTC
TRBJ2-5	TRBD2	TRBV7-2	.	CASSSKSSGRARSPETQYF	TGTGCCAGCAGCTCTAAATCTAGCGGGAGGGCCCGTAGCCCAGAGACCCAGTACTTC
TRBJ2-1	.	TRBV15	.	CATSVGVNEQFF	TGTGCCACCAGCGTTGGGGTCAATGAGCAGTTCTTC
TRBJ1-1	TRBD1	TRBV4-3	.	CASSQYPGQGNTEAFF	TGCGCCAGCAGCCAGTATCCGGGACAGGGGAACACTGAAGCTTTCTTT
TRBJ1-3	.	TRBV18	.	CASSPQGPKGNTIYF	TGTGCCAGCTCACCACAGGGGCCGAAAGGAAACACCATATATTTT
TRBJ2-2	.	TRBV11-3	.	CASQSLPNTGELFF	TGTGCCAGCCAGTCTTTACCGAACACCGGGGAGCTGTTTTTT
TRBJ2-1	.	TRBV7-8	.	CASSIGTPNNEQFF	TGTGCCAGCAGCATAGGGACGCCTAACAATGAGCAGTTCTTC
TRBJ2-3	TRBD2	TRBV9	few	CASSTFPSGRDVDTQYF	TGTGCCAGCAGCACCTTCCCTAGCGGGAGGGACGTTGATACGCAGTATTTT
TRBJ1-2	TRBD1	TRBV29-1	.	CSATRTGDNVRGGYTF	TGCAGCGCTACTCGGACAGGGGATAATGTTAGGGGTGGCTACACCTTC
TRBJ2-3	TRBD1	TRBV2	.	CASTADRRDTQYF	TGTGCCAGCACCGCGGACAGGCGAGATACGCAGTATTTT
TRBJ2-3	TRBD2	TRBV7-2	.	CASSHRTSGSTDTQYF	TGTGCCAGCAGCCATAGGACTAGCGGTAGCACAGATACGCAGTATTTT
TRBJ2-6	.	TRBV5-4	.	CASGAISSGANVLTF	TGTGCCAGCGGGGCTATAAGCTCTGGGGCCAACGTCCTGACTTTC
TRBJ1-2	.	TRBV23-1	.	CASSQSDRCPNYGYTF	TGCGCCAGCAGTCAGTCCGACCGATGCCCCAACTATGGCTACACCTTC
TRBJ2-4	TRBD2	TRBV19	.	CASSILAGLAKNIQYF	TGTGCCAGTAGTATTTTAGCGGGCCTAGCCAAAAACATTCAGTACTTC
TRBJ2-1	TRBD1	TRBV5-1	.	CASSWGTGGSYNEQFF	TGCGCCAGCAGCTGGGGGACAGGGGGCTCCTACAATGAGCAGTTCTTC
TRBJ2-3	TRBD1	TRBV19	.	CASSVNRDRGSLDTQYF	TGTGCCAGTAGTGTCAACCGGGACAGGGGTTCATTGGATACGCAGTATTTT
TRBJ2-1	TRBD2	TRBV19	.	CASSIRRLAGGNNEQFF	TGTGCCAGTAGTATACGGCGGCTAGCGGGAGGCAACAATGAGCAGTTCTTC
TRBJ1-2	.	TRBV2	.	CASSPFDGDYGYTF	TGTGCCAGCAGCCCATTCGACGGGGACTATGGCTACACCTTC
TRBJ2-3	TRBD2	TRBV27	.	CASRLAGVDTQYF	TGTGCCTCGAGACTGGCGGGAGTGGATACGCAGTATTTT
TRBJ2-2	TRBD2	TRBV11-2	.	CASSLVGGREGRDGELFF	TGTGCCAGCAGCTTAGTAGGAGGACGGGAGGGCCGTGACGGGGAGCTGTTTTTT
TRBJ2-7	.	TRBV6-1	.	CASIGEGSYEQYF	TGTGCCAGCATTGGAGAAGGATCCTACGAGCAGTACTTC
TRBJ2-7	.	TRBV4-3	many	CASSQDWQGGGSSYEQYF	TGCGCCAGCAGCCAAGATTGGCAGGGTGGGGGCAGCTCCTACGAGCAGTACTTC